This TCR beta chain emerged from a study of blood T cell repertoires in COVID-19. Data came from immunoSEQ multiplex PCR; TCRdb stores just in-frame clones and leaves some out. The data show over 15,000 clones, 80% to 90% seen once. CDR3 length: 15 amino acids. CDR1 and CDR2 from the germline V gene are MNHNS and SASEGT. The V gene lost 1 base and the J gene lost 0 bases, with 7 bases spanning the gap. This clone was counted once. The origin of this receptor is a man older than 75 with acute or convalescent COVID-19. Sequenced input: peripheral blood. This chain uses TRBV6-1 with TRBJ1-5, with D hard to call. CDR3 sequence (DNA): TGTGCCAGCAGTGAAGGCGTGGTTAGCAATCAGCCCCAGCATTTT. It is translated as CASSEGVVSNQPQHF.